The clone carrying this T cell receptor beta chain was observed a few times. CDR1 and CDR2 from the germline V gene are KGHDR and SFDVKD. V lost 6 bases and J 3 bases, leaving 7 bases between the germline ends. CDR3 length: 12 residues. A library of TCRbeta sequences, prepared with unique molecular identifiers, was generated. One entry per CDR3 protein, called by TCRdb with MiXCR from the PCR reads. Of roughly 240,000 distinct CDR3 sequences in the sample, around 7.5% were seen once. The data derive from a study of T-cell reconstitution after alpha-beta-depleted transplantation in children. The chain recombines TRBV24-1 with TRBJ2-5, with D possibly matching TRBD2 (6 bases). This TCR was recovered from a male patient between 10 and 17 years old who had a stem cell transplant for acute lymphoblastic leukemia, so the T cells may come from the graft donor. Here the sequenced sample was PBMCs, mostly from graft donor cells, taken 180 days after TCRalphabeta/CD19-depleted stem cell transplant. CDR3 sequence: CATSPGEETQYF. The CDR3 bases are TGTGCCACCAGTCCGGGAGAAGAGACCCAGTACTTC.